These T cell receptor beta chains were read from a single sample in a study of cytomegalovirus exposure and HLA in healthy donors. Data came from immunoSEQ multiplex PCR; TCRdb stores just in-frame clones and leaves some out. The sample lists around 100,000 clones; 60% to 75% were seen once. Sequencing was carried out using PBMCs. These receptor sequences come from a woman aged 40 to 50 in good health and CMV-seronegative. The CDR3 runs from the conserved cysteine through the conserved F or W. A D gene is named only where the DNA matches it firmly. The size of a clone is reported for some rows only, either as once, few or many, or as a class for expanded clones.

D gene	J gene	V gene	clone size	CDR3 DNA	CDR3 protein
.	TRBJ1-3	TRBV5-1	.	TGCGCCAGTAGGGGGAACTCTGGAAACACCATATATTTT	CASRGNSGNTIYF
.	TRBJ2-7	TRBV20-1	.	TGCAGTGCCACCAGCGGCACCGAGCAGTACTTC	CSATSGTEQYF
.	TRBJ2-2	TRBV7-9	.	TGTGCCAGCAGCCCGCGGACAGGGAGGGGTGCGGCAACCGGGGAGCTGTTTTTT	CASSPRTGRGAATGELFF
.	TRBJ2-2	TRBV18	.	TGTGCCAGCTCACGCCCGGGAGATTCGACCGGGGAGCTGTTTTTT	CASSRPGDSTGELFF
.	TRBJ2-7	TRBV27	few	TGTGCCAGCAGTTTAGCTTTGAGCTACGAGCAGTACTTC	CASSLALSYEQYF
.	TRBJ2-7	TRBV2	.	TGTGCCAGCAGTAATACAGAGACCTTATCCTACGAGCAGTACTTC	CASSNTETLSYEQYF
TRBD2	TRBJ2-7	TRBV4-1	.	TGCGCCAGCAGCCAAGAGTCCGGGAGGAGCTACGAGCAGTACTTC	CASSQESGRSYEQYF
.	TRBJ1-5	TRBV6-1	.	TGTGCCAGCAGTCGTCGGGGAAACAATCAGCCCCAGCATTTT	CASSRRGNNQPQHF
.	TRBJ1-1	TRBV9	.	TGTGCCAGCAGCGCCTTAGACACCTACACTGAAGCTTTCTTT	CASSALDTYTEAFF
.	TRBJ1-1	TRBV2	.	TGTGCCAGCAGTGAAGTTCAGGGTAACACTGAAGCTTTCTTT	CASSEVQGNTEAFF
.	TRBJ2-1	TRBV7-7	.	TGTGCTAGCAGCCCGGCTTTTAGGGGGAATGAGCAGTTCTTC	CASSPAFRGNEQFF
.	TRBJ1-2	TRBV30	.	TGTGCCTGGAGTGTAGGGGAGGGCTATGGCTACACCTTC	CAWSVGEGYGYTF
TRBD2	TRBJ2-7	TRBV7-8	.	TGTGCCAGCAGCTCCCCGGGACTAGTGGTTACCTACGAGCAGTACTTC	CASSSPGLVVTYEQYF
.	TRBJ2-7	TRBV6-6	.	TGTGCCAGCAGTTACTCGAACACCTACGAGCAGTACTTC	CASSYSNTYEQYF